The text below deals with one T cell receptor beta chain. The target antigen is unknown. Germline lookup yields CDR1 SGHAT and CDR2 FQNNGV. V shed 3 bases and J shed 6 bases, with 9 bases lying between them. This CDR3 region has 13 residues. The assay was immunoSEQ multiplex PCR, and TCRdb's table has in-frame clones only and misses some. Among about 260,000 clones listed, around 90% were seen once. The source of the sample is a study of cytomegalovirus exposure and HLA in healthy donors. The study's findings and limits: Some TCR beta chains (more than 150 of them) were listed as cytomegalovirus-associated. Most TCR sequences proved rare, with some public TCRs found in many donors.

The genes are TRBV11-2 and TRBJ2-1; a possible D gene is TRBD2 (6 bases). Sequencing was performed on PBMCs. The sequence derives from a woman aged 30 to 39 in good health and CMV-seronegative. CDR3 in DNA: TGTGCCAGCAGCTTTAGCGGCACCAATGAGCAGTTCTTC. It yields the protein CASSFSGTNEQFF.